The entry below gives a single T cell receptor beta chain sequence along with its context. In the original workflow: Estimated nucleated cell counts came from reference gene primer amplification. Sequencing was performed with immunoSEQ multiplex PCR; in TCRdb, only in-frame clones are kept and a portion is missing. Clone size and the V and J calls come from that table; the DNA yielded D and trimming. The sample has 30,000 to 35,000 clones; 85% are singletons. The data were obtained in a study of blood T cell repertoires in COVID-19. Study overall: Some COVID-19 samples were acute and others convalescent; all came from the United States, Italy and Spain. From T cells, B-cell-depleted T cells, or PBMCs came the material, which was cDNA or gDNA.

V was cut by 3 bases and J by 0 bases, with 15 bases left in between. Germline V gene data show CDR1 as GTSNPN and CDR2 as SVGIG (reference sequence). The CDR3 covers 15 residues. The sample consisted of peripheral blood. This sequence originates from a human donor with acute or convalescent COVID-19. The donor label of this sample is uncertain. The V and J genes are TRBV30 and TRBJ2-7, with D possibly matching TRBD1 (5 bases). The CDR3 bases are TGTGCCTGGAGGGATTATCAGGGTAGCTCCTACGAGCAGTACTTC. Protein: CAWRDYQGSSYEQYF.